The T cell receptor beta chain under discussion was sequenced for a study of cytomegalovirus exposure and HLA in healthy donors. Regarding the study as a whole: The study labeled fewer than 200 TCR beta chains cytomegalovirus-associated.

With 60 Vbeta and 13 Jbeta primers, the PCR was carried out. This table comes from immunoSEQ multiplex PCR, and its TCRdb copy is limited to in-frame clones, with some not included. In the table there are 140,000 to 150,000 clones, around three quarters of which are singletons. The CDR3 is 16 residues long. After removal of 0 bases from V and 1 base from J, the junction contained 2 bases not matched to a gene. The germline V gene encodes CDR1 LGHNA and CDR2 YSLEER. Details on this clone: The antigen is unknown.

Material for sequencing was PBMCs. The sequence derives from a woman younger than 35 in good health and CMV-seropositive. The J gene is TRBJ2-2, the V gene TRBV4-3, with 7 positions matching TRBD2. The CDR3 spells CASSQDWGGNTGELFF. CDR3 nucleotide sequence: TGCGCCAGCAGCCAAGATTGGGGGGGGAACACCGGGGAGCTGTTTTTT.